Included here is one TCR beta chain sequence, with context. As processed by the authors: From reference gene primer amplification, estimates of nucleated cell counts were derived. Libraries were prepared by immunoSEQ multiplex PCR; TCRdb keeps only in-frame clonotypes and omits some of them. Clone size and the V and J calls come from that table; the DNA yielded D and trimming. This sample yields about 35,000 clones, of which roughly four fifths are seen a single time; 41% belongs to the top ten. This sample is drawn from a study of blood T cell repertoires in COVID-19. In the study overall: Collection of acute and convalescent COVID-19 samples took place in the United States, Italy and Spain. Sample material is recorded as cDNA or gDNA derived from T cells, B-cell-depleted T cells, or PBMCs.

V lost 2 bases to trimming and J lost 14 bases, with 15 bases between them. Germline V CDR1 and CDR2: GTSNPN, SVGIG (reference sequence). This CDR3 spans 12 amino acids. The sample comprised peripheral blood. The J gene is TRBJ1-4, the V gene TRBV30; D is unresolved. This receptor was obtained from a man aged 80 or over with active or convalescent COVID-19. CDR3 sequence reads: CAWSLPPGGLFF. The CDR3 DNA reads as TGTGCCTGGAGTTTACCACCGGGAGGGCTGTTTTTT.